The 14 T cell receptor beta chains in this list originate from one sample, sequenced in a study of control samples from healthy donors and cancer patients. Assay: immunoSEQ multiplex PCR; the TCRdb copy retains only in-frame clones and omits some. The sample has fewer than 200,000 clones; approximately 94% are singletons. The sequenced sample was PBMCs. The receptors here all came from a man in his 60s with colorectal cancer.

This chain connects TRBV19 to TRBJ1-2; a possible D gene is TRBD1 (5 bases). The CDR3 runs to 13 residues. V lost 5 bases, J lost 7 bases, and 14 bases lay in between. CDR1 is LNHDA and CDR2 is SQIVND in the germline V gene (reference sequence). CDR3 sequence reads: CASSVPPGGGYTF. The CDR3 DNA sequence: TGTGCCAGTAGTGTACCTCCGGGGGGTGGCTACACCTTC.

This sequence joins TRBV5-4 and TRBJ2-1; D is unresolved. Trimming stripped 4 bases from V and 0 bases from J, with 14 bases between. This CDR3 contains 16 residues. CDR1 SGHNT and CDR2 YYREEE come from the germline V gene (reference sequence). The CDR3, as DNA: TGTGCCAGCAGCCTAGGTCAGTGGGGCTCCTACAATGAGCAGTTCTTC. Translation: CASSLGQWGSYNEQFF.

This chain connects TRBV4-3 to TRBJ2-5, with 11 nucleotides matching TRBD1. V shed 1 base, J shed 4 bases, and the junction held 2 bases outside the gene matches. The CDR3 is 15 residues long. The germline CDR1 and CDR2 sequences are LGHNA and YSLEER. CDR3 amino acids: CASSQGTGGAETQYF. In DNA, the CDR3 is TGCGCCAGCAGCCAAGGGACAGGGGGCGCAGAGACCCAGTACTTC.

The CDR3 spells CASSFPGLAGARGYF. As DNA, the CDR3 is TGTGCCAGCAGCTTCCCTGGACTAGCGGGGGCTCGTGGGTATTTT. The rearrangement links TRBV7-2 to TRBJ2-3; 13 nucleotides agree with TRBD2. The CDR3 is made up of 15 amino acids. Trimming removed 3 bases from V and 14 bases from J; junction bases left unmatched: 11. Germline V gives CDR1 SGHTA, CDR2 FQGNSA.

The V call is TRBV7-7, the J call TRBJ1-2; no firm D call. The CDR3 contains 13 residues. The germline V gene has CDR1 SSHAT and CDR2 FNYEAQ (reference sequence). The V end was cut by 0 bases, the J end by 2 bases, with 4 bases between. The CDR3 nucleotides read TGTGCCAGCAGCTTAGCCCTAAACTATGGCTACACCTTC. Protein product: CASSLALNYGYTF.

The chain combines TRBV13 with TRBJ1-1, with TRBD1 as a possible D gene (5 bases). The length of the CDR3 is 12 residues. CDR1 is PRHDT, CDR2 FYEKMQ, per germline (reference sequence). V was clipped by 5 bases and J by 5 bases, with 9 bases between them. In nucleotides, the CDR3 is TGTGCCAGCAGCCTGGGACCGACTGAAGCTTTCTTT. This translates into CASSLGPTEAFF.

This rearrangement joins TRBV6-1 to TRBJ2-6, with TRBD1 matching over 10 bases. V lost 4 bases to trimming and J lost 0 bases; unmatched junction nucleotides: 3. Germline loops: CDR1 MNHNS, CDR2 SASEGT. This CDR3 is built from 17 residues. CDR3 protein: CASSVWTGGSGANVLTF. DNA for the CDR3: TGTGCCAGCAGTGTTTGGACAGGGGGCTCTGGGGCCAACGTCCTGACTTTC.

The CDR3 bases are TGTGCCAGCAGCCCGTCGACTAGTGAGGAGCAGTACTTC. This translates into CASSPSTSEEQYF. V is TRBV5-4 and J is TRBJ2-7, with D possibly being TRBD2 (6 bases). Germline V gene data show CDR1 as SGHNT and CDR2 as YYREEE (reference sequence). CDR3 length equals 13 residues. Trimming took 4 bases from V and 7 from J, leaving 15 bases between them.

The chain joins TRBV7-2 to TRBJ1-6; D not certain. CDR1 and CDR2 from the germline V gene are SGHTA and FQGNSA. This CDR3 comprises 16 residues. Trimming removed 1 base at V and 0 bases at J, with 7 bases between. The chain's CDR3 is CASSLGSSSYNSPLHF. CDR3 nucleotides: TGTGCCAGCAGCTTAGGCAGCAGCTCCTATAATTCACCCCTCCACTTT.

V is TRBV6-6 and J is TRBJ1-5; 10 nucleotides agree with TRBD1. The CDR3 length is 15 residues. J gave up 7 bases and V 6 bases, and 9 bases lay outside the gene matches. Germline V gene lookup returns CDR1 MNHNY and CDR2 SVGAGI (reference sequence). The CDR3 region is CASSPGQGGRQPQHF. CDR3 sequence (DNA): TGTGCCAGCAGCCCCGGACAGGGGGGAAGGCAGCCCCAGCATTTT.

This chain connects TRBV9 to TRBJ2-5; possible D gene TRBD2, 6 bases. The CDR3 loop spans 15 amino acids. Looked up from germline, CDR1 is SGDLS and CDR2 is YYNGEE. The V and J ends lost 0 bases and 5 bases respectively, with 14 bases between them. CDR3 nucleotide sequence: TGTGCCAGCAGCGTAGGGAACGGGGGAAGCGAGACCCAGTACTTC. Translated: CASSVGNGGSETQYF.

The rearrangement links TRBV7-2 to TRBJ2-7; 7 bases line up with TRBD1. CDR3 size: 17 residues. V shed 1 base, J shed 1 base, and the junction held 10 bases outside the gene matches. The germline gives CDR1 SGHTA, CDR2 FQGNSA. CDR3: CASSLGPARQGSYEQYF. As DNA, the CDR3 is TGTGCCAGCAGCTTAGGGCCCGCCCGACAGGGATCCTACGAGCAGTACTTC.

Remarks on this clone: The same CDR3 is also encoded by other DNA sequences in this sample. The chain recombines TRBV6-5 with TRBJ1-1, with a possible D match to TRBD1 (5 bases). The CDR3 is 15 residues long. Germline V gene lookup returns CDR1 MNHEY and CDR2 SVGAGI. V was trimmed by 8 bases and J by 2 bases, leaving 18 bases between them. The CDR3 DNA reads as TGTGCCAGCTCTGGGCAGGGAGCTAGAAACACTGAAGCTTTCTTT. Translating it yields CASSGQGARNTEAFF.

With respect to this clone: Other DNA variants within this sample encode the same CDR3. This chain joins TRBV7-9 and TRBJ2-3; D is perhaps TRBD2 (7 bases). The V gene's germline CDR1 is SEHNR and CDR2 FQNEAQ (reference sequence). This CDR3 has 15 amino acids. Trimming took off 0 bases at V and 2 bases at J, with 9 bases between the two ends. The CDR3 protein is CASSLAGGPTDTQYF. The CDR3 DNA is TGTGCCAGCAGCTTAGCGGGGGGGCCCACAGATACGCAGTATTTT.